This T cell receptor beta chain was identified during a study of blood T cell repertoires in COVID-19. Per the study methods: Nucleated cell counts were estimated from reference gene primer amplification. The data were produced by immunoSEQ multiplex PCR, yet TCRdb's version contains in-frame clones alone and is incomplete. V, J and clone size were drawn from that table, and D and trimming were deduced from the DNA. This sample has around 170,000 clones, with approximately 80% found just once. Living in about two dozen US areas, the participants were between 18 and 89 years of age. Two consecutive negative NP/OP PCR tests, clearance, or resolved symptoms defined Cohort 3 recovery. CDR1 is SGHVS and CDR2 is FQNEAQ in the germline V gene. V lost 0 bases to trimming and J lost 4 bases; unmatched junction nucleotides: 3. There are 14 residues in the CDR3.

This sequence originates from a man aged 50-59 years who had recovered from COVID-19. Input material: PBMCs or T cells enriched from blood (not recorded which). The chain employs TRBV7-8 and TRBJ2-7; 7 positions match TRBD2. CDR3 residues: CASSLAGSGYEQYF. The CDR3 DNA follows: TGTGCCAGCAGCTTAGCCGGTAGCGGGTACGAGCAGTACTTC.